The TCR beta chain described here comes from a study of cytomegalovirus exposure and HLA in healthy donors. Study results and caveats: Testing in vitro showed a few CMV-associated chains specific for CMV antigens. Investigators reported under 200 TCR beta chains as tied to cytomegalovirus. Cytomegalovirus status was reportedly diagnosed by the classifier with high specificity and sensitivity.

The repertoire was sequenced with immunoSEQ multiplex PCR; TCRdb's copy has only in-frame clones and lacks some. The data hold about 49,000 clones, with 94% observed a single time. In germline, CDR1 is MDHEN, CDR2 SYDVKM. The CDR3 is 15 amino acids. V lost 6 bases and J lost 1; bases outside the gene matches: 6. Concerning this clone itself: Its antigen is unidentified. This same CDR3 is encoded by further DNA sequences in the sample.

The chain carries TRBV28 and TRBJ2-1; 7 bases match TRBD2. Sequencing used PBMCs. This TCR was sampled from a woman in her late teens or twenties in good health and CMV-seropositive. The CDR3 nucleotides are TGTGCCAGCAGCCGTGGGGGAGGGTCCTACAATGAGCAGTTCTTC. The encoded protein is CASSRGGGSYNEQFF.